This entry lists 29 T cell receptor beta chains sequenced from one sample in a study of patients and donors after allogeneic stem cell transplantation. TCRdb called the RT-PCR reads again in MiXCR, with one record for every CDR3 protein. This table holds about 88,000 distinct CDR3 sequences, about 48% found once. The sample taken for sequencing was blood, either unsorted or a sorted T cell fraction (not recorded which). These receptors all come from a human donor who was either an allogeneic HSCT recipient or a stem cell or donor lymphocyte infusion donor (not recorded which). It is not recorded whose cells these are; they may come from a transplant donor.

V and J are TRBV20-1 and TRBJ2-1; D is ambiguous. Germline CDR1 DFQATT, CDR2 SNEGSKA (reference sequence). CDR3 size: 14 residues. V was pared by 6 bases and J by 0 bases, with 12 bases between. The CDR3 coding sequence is TGCAGTGCCCGGGCCCCAGTCTCCTACAATGAGCAGTTCTTC. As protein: CSARAPVSYNEQFF.

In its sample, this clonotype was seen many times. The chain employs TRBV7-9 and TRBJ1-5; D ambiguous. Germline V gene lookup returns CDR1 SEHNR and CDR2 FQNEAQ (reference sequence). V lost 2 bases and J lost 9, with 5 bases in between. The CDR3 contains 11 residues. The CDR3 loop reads CASSLNGPQHF. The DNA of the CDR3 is TGTGCCAGCAGCTTAAATGGGCCCCAGCATTTT.

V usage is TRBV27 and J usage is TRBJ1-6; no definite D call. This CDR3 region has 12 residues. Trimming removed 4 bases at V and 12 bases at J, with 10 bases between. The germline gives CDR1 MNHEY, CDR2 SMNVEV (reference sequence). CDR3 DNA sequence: TGTGCCAGCAGTTCCCCCCGCGGACCCCTCCACTTT. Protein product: CASSSPRGPLHF.

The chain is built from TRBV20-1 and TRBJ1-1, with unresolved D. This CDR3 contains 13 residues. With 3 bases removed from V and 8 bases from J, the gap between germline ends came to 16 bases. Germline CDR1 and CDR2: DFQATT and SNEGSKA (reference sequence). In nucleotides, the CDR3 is TGCAGTGCTAGTCAGACTCCCAAGGACGAAGCTTTCTTT. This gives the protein CSASQTPKDEAFF.

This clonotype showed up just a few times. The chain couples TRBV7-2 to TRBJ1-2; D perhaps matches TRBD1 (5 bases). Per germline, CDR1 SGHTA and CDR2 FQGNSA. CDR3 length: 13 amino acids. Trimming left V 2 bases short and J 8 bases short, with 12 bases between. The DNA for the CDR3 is TGTGCCAGCAGCTTACACAGAGAGGGGGGCTACACCTTC. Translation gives CASSLHREGGYTF.

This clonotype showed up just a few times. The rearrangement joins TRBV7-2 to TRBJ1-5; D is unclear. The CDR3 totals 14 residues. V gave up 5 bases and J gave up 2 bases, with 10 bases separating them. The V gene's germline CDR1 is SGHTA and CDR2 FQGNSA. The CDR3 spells CASSPETGNQPQHF. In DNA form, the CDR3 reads TGTGCCAGCAGCCCCGAAACGGGCAATCAGCCCCAGCATTTT.

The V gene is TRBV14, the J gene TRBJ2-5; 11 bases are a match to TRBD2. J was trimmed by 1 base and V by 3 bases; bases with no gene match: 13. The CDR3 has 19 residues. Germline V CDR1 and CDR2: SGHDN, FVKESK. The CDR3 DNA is TGTGCCAGCAGCCAGCTCAATTCGACTAGCGGGGACTTCCAAGAGACCCAGTACTTC. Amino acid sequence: CASSQLNSTSGDFQETQYF.

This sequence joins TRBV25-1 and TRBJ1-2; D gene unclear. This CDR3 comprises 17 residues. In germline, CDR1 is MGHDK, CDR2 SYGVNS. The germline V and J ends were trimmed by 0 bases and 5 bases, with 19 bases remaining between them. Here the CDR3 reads CASSEYKSGWTLYGYTF. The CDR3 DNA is TGTGCCAGCAGTGAATATAAGAGTGGCTGGACCTTGTATGGCTACACCTTC.

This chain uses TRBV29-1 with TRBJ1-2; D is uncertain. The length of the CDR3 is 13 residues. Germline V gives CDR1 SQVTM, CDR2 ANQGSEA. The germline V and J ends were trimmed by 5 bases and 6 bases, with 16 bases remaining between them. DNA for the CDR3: TGCAGCGTTCCTAAGGACCAAACTAATGGCTACACCTTC. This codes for CSVPKDQTNGYTF.

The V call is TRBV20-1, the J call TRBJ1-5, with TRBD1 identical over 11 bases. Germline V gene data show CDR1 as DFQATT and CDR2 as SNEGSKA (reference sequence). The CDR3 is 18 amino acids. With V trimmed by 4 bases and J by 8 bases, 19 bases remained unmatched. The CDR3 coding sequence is TGCAGTGCTACCGGGTGGACAGGGGGCGCTCCATTGACTGAGCCCCAGCATTTT. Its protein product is CSATGWTGGAPLTEPQHF.

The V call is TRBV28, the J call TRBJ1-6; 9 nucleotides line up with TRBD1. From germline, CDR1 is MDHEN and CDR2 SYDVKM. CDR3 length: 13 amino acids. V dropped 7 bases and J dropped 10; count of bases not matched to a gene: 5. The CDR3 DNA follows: TGTGCCAGCACCTGGGACAGGGAGTCACCCCTCCACTTT. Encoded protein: CASTWDRESPLHF.

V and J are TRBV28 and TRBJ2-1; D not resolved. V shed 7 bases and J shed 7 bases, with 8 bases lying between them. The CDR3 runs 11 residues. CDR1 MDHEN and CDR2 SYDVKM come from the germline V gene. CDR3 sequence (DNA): TGTGCCAGCACTCGGTGGAATGAGCAGTTCTTC. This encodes CASTRWNEQFF.

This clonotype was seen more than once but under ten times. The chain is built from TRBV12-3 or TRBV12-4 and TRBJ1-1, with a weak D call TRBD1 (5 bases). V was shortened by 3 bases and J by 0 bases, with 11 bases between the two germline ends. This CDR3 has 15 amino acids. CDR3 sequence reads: CASSLGVVMNTEAFF. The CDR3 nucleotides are TGTGCCAGCAGTTTGGGGGTCGTCATGAACACTGAAGCTTTCTTT.

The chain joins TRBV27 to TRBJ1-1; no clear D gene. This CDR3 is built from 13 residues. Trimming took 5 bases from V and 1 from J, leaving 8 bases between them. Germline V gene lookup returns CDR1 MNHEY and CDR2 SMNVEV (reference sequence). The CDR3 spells CASSPVRNTEAFF. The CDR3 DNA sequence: TGTGCCAGCAGTCCAGTTCGGAACACTGAAGCTTTCTTT.

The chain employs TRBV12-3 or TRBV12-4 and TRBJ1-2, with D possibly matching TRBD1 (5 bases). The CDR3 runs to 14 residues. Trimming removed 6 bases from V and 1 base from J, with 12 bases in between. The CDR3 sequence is CASSLSGDNYGYTF. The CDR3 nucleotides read TGTGCCAGCAGCCTATCGGGGGATAACTATGGCTACACCTTC.

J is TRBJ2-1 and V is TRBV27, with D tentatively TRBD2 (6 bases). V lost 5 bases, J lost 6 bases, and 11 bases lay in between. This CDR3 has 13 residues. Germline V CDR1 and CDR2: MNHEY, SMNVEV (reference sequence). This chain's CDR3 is CASSPQGGNEQFF. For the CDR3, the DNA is TGTGCCAGCAGTCCCCAGGGAGGCAATGAGCAGTTCTTC.

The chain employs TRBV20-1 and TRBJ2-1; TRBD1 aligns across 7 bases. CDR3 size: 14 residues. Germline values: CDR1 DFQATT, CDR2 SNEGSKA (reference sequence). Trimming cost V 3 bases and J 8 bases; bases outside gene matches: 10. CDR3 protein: CSASPGQLPHEQFF. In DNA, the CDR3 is TGCAGTGCTAGCCCGGGACAGCTCCCCCATGAGCAGTTCTTC.

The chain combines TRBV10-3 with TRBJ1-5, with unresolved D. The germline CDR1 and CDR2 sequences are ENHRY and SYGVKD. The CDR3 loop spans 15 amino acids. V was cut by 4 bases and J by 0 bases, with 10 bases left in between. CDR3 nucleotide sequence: TGTGCCATCAGTGTCCGGGCGGATAGCAATCAGCCCCAGCATTTT. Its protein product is CAISVRADSNQPQHF.

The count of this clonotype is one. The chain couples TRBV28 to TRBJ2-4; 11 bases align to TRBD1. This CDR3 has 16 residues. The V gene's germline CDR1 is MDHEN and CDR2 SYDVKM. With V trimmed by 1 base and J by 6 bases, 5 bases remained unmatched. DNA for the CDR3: TGTGCCAGCAGTTTATACCGGGACAGGGGGATAAACATTCAGTACTTC. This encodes CASSLYRDRGINIQYF.

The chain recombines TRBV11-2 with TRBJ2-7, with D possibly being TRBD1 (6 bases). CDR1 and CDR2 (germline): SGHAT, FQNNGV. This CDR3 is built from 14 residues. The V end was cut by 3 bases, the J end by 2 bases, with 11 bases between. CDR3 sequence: CASSLLDSPYEQYF. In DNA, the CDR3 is TGTGCCAGCAGCTTGCTGGACAGTCCCTACGAGCAGTACTTC. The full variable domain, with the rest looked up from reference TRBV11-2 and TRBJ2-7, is EAGVAQSPRYKIIEKRQSVAFWCNPISGHATLYWYQQILGQGPKLLIQFQNNGVVDDSQLPKDRFSAERLKGVDSTLKIQPAKLEDSAVYLCASSLLDSPYEQYFGPGTRLTVT.

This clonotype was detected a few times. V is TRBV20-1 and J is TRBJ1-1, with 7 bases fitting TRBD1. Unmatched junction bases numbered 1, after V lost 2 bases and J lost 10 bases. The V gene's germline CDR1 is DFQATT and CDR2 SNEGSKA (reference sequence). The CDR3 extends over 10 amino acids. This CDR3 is CSARRQGAFF. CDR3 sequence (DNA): TGCAGTGCTAGACGACAGGGAGCTTTCTTT.

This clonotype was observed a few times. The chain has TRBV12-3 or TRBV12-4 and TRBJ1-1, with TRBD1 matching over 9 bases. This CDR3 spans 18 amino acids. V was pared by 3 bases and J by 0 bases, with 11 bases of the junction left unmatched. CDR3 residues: CASSLDPDRGLLNTEAFF. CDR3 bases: TGTGCCAGCAGTTTGGATCCGGACAGGGGCCTTTTGAACACTGAAGCTTTCTTT.

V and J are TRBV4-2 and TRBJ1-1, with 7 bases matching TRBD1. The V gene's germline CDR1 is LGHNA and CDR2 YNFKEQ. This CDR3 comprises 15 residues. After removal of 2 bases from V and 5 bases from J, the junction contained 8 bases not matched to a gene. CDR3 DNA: TGTGCCAGCAGCCAATGGGACAGCGGGAGAACTGAAGCTTTCTTT. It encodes CASSQWDSGRTEAFF.

CDR3 in DNA: TGCAGCGTGATCCGGGACAGGGTGTTCGAGCAGTACTTC. This codes for CSVIRDRVFEQYF. The chain recombines TRBV29-1 with TRBJ2-7; TRBD1 matches 9 bases. Germline-derived CDR1 and CDR2 are SQVTM and ANQGSEA. The CDR3 is 13 amino acids. J lost 6 bases, V lost 6 bases, and 9 bases had no gene match.

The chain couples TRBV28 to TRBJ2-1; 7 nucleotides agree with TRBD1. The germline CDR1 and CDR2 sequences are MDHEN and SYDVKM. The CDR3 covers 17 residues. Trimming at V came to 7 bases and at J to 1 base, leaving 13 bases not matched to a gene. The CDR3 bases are TGTGCCAGCACCATGACAGGGTTCGTGATTTCCTACAATGAGCAGTTCTTC. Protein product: CASTMTGFVISYNEQFF. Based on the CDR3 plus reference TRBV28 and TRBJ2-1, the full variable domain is DVKVTQSSRYLVKRTGEKVFLECVQDMDHENMFWYRQDPGLGLRLIYFSYDVKMKEKGDIPEGYSVSREKKERFSLILESASTNQTSMYLCASTMTGFVISYNEQFFGPGTRLTVL.

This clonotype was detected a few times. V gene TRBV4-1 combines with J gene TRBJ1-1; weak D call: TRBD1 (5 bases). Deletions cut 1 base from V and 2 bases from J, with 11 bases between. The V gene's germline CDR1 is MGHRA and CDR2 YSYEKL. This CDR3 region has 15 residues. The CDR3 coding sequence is TGCGCCAGCAGCCAAGTGGCTGGGACCAACACTGAAGCTTTCTTT. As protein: CASSQVAGTNTEAFF.

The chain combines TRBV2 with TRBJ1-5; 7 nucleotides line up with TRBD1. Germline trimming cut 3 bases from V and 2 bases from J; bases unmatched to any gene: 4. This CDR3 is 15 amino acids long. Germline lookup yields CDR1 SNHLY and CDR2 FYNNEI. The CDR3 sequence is CASSERQGGNQPQHF. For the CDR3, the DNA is TGTGCCAGCAGTGAGCGACAGGGTGGCAATCAGCCCCAGCATTTT. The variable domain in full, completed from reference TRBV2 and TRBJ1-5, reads EPEVTQTPSHQVTQMGQEVILRCVPISNHLYFYWYRQILGQKVEFLVSFYNNEISEKSEIFDDQFSVERPDGSNFTLKIRSTKLEDSAMYFCASSERQGGNQPQHFGDGTRLSIL.

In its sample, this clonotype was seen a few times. The CDR3 loop is CSVTDRTDYEQYF. The CDR3 DNA follows: TGCAGCGTTACGGACAGAACGGACTACGAGCAGTACTTC. This chain joins TRBV29-1 and TRBJ2-7; tentative D call: TRBD1 (6 bases). The CDR3 contains 13 residues. In germline, CDR1 is SQVTM, CDR2 ANQGSEA. Trimming took 5 bases from V and 3 from J, leaving 14 bases between them.

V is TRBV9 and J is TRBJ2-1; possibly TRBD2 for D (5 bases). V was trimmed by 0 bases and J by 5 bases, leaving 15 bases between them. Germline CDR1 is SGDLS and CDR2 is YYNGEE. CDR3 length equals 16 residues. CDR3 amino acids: CASSVGAISGDNEQFF. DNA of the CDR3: TGTGCCAGCAGCGTAGGGGCTATTTCCGGGGACAATGAGCAGTTCTTC.